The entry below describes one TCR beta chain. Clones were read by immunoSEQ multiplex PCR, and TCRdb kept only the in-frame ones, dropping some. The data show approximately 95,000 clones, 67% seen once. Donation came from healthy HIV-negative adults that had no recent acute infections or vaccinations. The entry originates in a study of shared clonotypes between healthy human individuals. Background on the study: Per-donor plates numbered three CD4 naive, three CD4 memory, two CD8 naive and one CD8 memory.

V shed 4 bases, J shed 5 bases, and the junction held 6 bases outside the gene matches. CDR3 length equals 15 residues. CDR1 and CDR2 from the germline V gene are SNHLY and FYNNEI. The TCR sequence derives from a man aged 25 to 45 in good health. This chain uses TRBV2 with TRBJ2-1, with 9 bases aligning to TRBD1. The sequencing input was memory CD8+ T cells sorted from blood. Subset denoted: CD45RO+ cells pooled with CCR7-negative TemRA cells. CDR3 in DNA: TGTGCCAGCAGTGGGGACAGGGCTGAGCACAATGAGCAGTTCTTC. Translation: CASSGDRAEHNEQFF.